This is a list of T cell receptor beta chains from one sample in a study of a mutant IDH1 vaccine in newly diagnosed glioma. No cognate antigen is known for these TCRs. The data were produced by immunoSEQ multiplex PCR, yet TCRdb's version contains in-frame clones alone and is incomplete. Of some 51,000 clones in the sample, 78% were seen once. The sequences come from PBMCs, collected from a glioma patient whose treatment included an IDH1 peptide vaccine. Receptors were obtained from a man over 45 with glioma. The CDR3 runs from the conserved cysteine through the conserved F or W. A D gene is named only where the DNA matches it firmly. Expanded clones get a size class; other rows say once, few or many, or leave the size out.

V gene: TRBV29-1; J gene: TRBJ2-1; D gene: .; clone size: few; CDR3 protein: CSVEEQFF; CDR3 DNA: TGCAGCGTTGAAGAGCAGTTCTTC
V gene: TRBV5-4; J gene: TRBJ1-2; D gene: TRBD1; clone size: .; CDR3 protein: CASSLPRTGPSITF; CDR3 DNA: TGTGCCAGCAGCTTGCCTAGGACAGGTCCTTCTATCACCTTC
V gene: TRBV1; J gene: TRBJ1-5; D gene: .; clone size: .; CDR3 protein: CTSSPLDPSNQPQHF; CDR3 DNA: TGCACCAGCAGCCCCCTGGACCCTAGCAATCAGCCCCAGCATTTT
V gene: TRBV4-1; J gene: TRBJ1-4; D gene: TRBD1; clone size: .; CDR3 protein: CASSHRTGGGVGTNEKLFF; CDR3 DNA: TGCGCCAGCAGCCACAGGACAGGGGGAGGGGTTGGAACTAATGAAAAACTGTTTTTT
V gene: TRBV7-2; J gene: TRBJ2-3; D gene: .; clone size: .; CDR3 protein: CASSLGRAFTDTQYF; CDR3 DNA: TGTGCCAGCAGCTTAGGCCGCGCGTTCACAGATACGCAGTATTTT
V gene: TRBV6-5; J gene: TRBJ2-7; D gene: .; clone size: .; CDR3 protein: CASSYGHEQYF; CDR3 DNA: TGTGCCAGCAGTTACGGCCACGAGCAGTACTTC
V gene: TRBV4-1; J gene: TRBJ2-7; D gene: .; clone size: once; CDR3 protein: CASSSPVGYEQYF; CDR3 DNA: TGCGCCAGCAGTTCACCCGTTGGGTACGAGCAGTACTTC
V gene: TRBV2; J gene: TRBJ2-7; D gene: .; clone size: .; CDR3 protein: CASTKTPPDSYEQYF; CDR3 DNA: TGTGCCAGCACCAAGACCCCTCCGGACTCCTACGAGCAGTACTTC
V gene: TRBV30; J gene: TRBJ1-6; D gene: .; clone size: .; CDR3 protein: CAWSRRGGSYNSPLHF; CDR3 DNA: TGTGCCTGGAGTAGAAGGGGCGGATCCTATAATTCACCCCTCCACTTT
V gene: TRBV2; J gene: TRBJ1-6; D gene: .; clone size: .; CDR3 protein: CASSDYGQSGPLHF; CDR3 DNA: TGTGCCAGCAGTGATTATGGGCAGTCCGGGCCCCTCCACTTT
V gene: TRBV2; J gene: TRBJ2-6; D gene: TRBD1; clone size: .; CDR3 protein: CARNRDSSSGANVLTF; CDR3 DNA: TGTGCCAGAAACCGGGACAGTAGCTCTGGGGCCAACGTCCTGACTTTC
V gene: TRBV4-3; J gene: TRBJ2-1; D gene: .; clone size: few; CDR3 protein: CASSQDRTGNNEQFF; CDR3 DNA: TGCGCCAGCAGCCAGGACCGGACCGGGAACAATGAGCAGTTCTTC
V gene: TRBV9; J gene: TRBJ2-1; D gene: TRBD2; clone size: .; CDR3 protein: CASSPRLAGGYEQFF; CDR3 DNA: TGTGCCAGCAGCCCTCGACTAGCGGGGGGGTATGAGCAGTTCTTC
V gene: TRBV7-2; J gene: TRBJ1-5; D gene: TRBD1; clone size: few; CDR3 protein: CASSEWTGGNQPQHF; CDR3 DNA: TGTGCCAGCAGCGAGTGGACAGGGGGCAATCAGCCCCAGCATTTT
V gene: TRBV4-1; J gene: TRBJ2-2; D gene: TRBD2; clone size: few; CDR3 protein: CASSPGGRDTGELFF; CDR3 DNA: TGCGCCAGCAGCCCCGGGGGGAGGGACACCGGGGAGCTGTTTTTT
V gene: TRBV2; J gene: TRBJ1-1; D gene: TRBD1; clone size: few; CDR3 protein: CASRRDRNTEAFF; CDR3 DNA: TGTGCCAGCAGGAGGGACAGGAACACTGAAGCTTTCTTT
V gene: TRBV6-1; J gene: TRBJ2-5; D gene: .; clone size: .; CDR3 protein: CAARGTSKETQYF; CDR3 DNA: TGTGCCGCGCGCGGGACATCTAAAGAGACCCAGTACTTC
V gene: TRBV19; J gene: TRBJ1-5; D gene: .; clone size: once; CDR3 protein: CASREGPGNQPQHF; CDR3 DNA: TGTGCCAGTAGGGAGGGGCCGGGCAATCAGCCCCAGCATTTT
V gene: TRBV5-1; J gene: TRBJ1-1; D gene: .; clone size: few; CDR3 protein: CASSLEGGYTEAFF; CDR3 DNA: TGCGCCAGCAGCTTGGAGGGGGGCTACACTGAAGCTTTCTTT
V gene: TRBV25-1; J gene: TRBJ2-2; D gene: .; clone size: .; CDR3 protein: CASSELPGATGELFF; CDR3 DNA: TGTGCCAGCAGTGAATTGCCGGGGGCAACCGGGGAGCTGTTTTTT
V gene: TRBV7-9; J gene: TRBJ2-5; D gene: .; clone size: .; CDR3 protein: CASSPPTVAETQYF; CDR3 DNA: TGTGCCAGCAGCCCCCCCACGGTTGCGGAGACCCAGTACTTC
V gene: TRBV18; J gene: TRBJ1-5; D gene: TRBD1; clone size: few; CDR3 protein: CASSPSTGGQPQHF; CDR3 DNA: TGTGCCAGCTCACCATCGACAGGGGGCCAGCCCCAGCATTTT
V gene: TRBV9; J gene: TRBJ1-2; D gene: .; clone size: many; CDR3 protein: CASSVALAGVGYTF; CDR3 DNA: TGTGCCAGCAGCGTAGCCTTAGCGGGGGTCGGCTACACCTTC
V gene: TRBV6-1; J gene: TRBJ2-7; D gene: .; clone size: .; CDR3 protein: CASSSTGYPYEQYF; CDR3 DNA: TGTGCCAGCAGTTCGACAGGATACCCCTACGAGCAGTACTTC
V gene: TRBV5-1; J gene: TRBJ2-2; D gene: TRBD1; clone size: .; CDR3 protein: CASSFGTGGNTGELFF; CDR3 DNA: TGCGCCAGCAGCTTCGGGACAGGGGGCAACACCGGGGAGCTGTTTTTT
V gene: TRBV29-1; J gene: TRBJ2-2; D gene: .; clone size: once; CDR3 protein: CSVVTGSPTTGELFF; CDR3 DNA: TGCAGCGTTGTTACAGGGTCTCCGACAACCGGGGAGCTGTTTTTT
V gene: TRBV27; J gene: TRBJ2-7; D gene: TRBD1; clone size: .; CDR3 protein: CASWGQGITYEQYF; CDR3 DNA: TGTGCCAGCTGGGGACAGGGTATTACCTACGAGCAGTACTTC
V gene: TRBV27; J gene: TRBJ1-5; D gene: .; clone size: .; CDR3 protein: CASSLTHLPPQHF; CDR3 DNA: TGTGCCAGCAGTTTAACCCACCTTCCGCCCCAGCATTTT
V gene: TRBV19; J gene: TRBJ1-2; D gene: .; clone size: .; CDR3 protein: CASSIVPTNYGYTF; CDR3 DNA: TGTGCCAGTAGTATAGTACCAACTAACTATGGCTACACCTTC
V gene: TRBV6-5; J gene: TRBJ1-5; D gene: TRBD1; clone size: .; CDR3 protein: CASSEQGPNQPQHF; CDR3 DNA: TGTGCCAGCAGCGAACAGGGGCCAAATCAGCCCCAGCATTTT
V gene: TRBV6-4; J gene: TRBJ1-1; D gene: .; clone size: .; CDR3 protein: CASRESGRAEAFF; CDR3 DNA: TGTGCCAGCAGGGAAAGCGGGAGGGCTGAAGCTTTCTTT
V gene: TRBV18; J gene: TRBJ1-1; D gene: .; clone size: .; CDR3 protein: CASSLLTGYRDTEAFF; CDR3 DNA: TGTGCCAGCTCACTACTCACAGGGTACCGTGACACTGAAGCTTTCTTT
V gene: TRBV30; J gene: TRBJ1-1; D gene: TRBD1; clone size: .; CDR3 protein: CAWRTDRVAEAFF; CDR3 DNA: TGTGCCTGGAGGACAGACAGGGTGGCTGAAGCTTTCTTT
V gene: TRBV10-3; J gene: TRBJ2-7; D gene: .; clone size: .; CDR3 protein: CAISAYGRDSYEQYF; CDR3 DNA: TGTGCCATCAGTGCCTACGGGCGGGACTCCTACGAGCAGTACTTC
V gene: TRBV29-1; J gene: TRBJ2-1; D gene: TRBD1; clone size: .; CDR3 protein: CSILQGAQFF; CDR3 DNA: TGCAGCATCCTACAGGGGGCGCAGTTCTTC
V gene: TRBV29-1; J gene: TRBJ2-2; D gene: .; clone size: .; CDR3 protein: CSADGAGELFF; CDR3 DNA: TGCAGCGCCGACGGGGCCGGGGAGCTGTTTTTT
V gene: TRBV29-1; J gene: TRBJ2-1; D gene: TRBD1; clone size: .; CDR3 protein: CSVVNRGATYNEQFF; CDR3 DNA: TGCAGCGTTGTGAACAGGGGCGCAACCTACAATGAGCAGTTCTTC
V gene: TRBV6-6; J gene: TRBJ1-3; D gene: .; clone size: .; CDR3 protein: CASSSQAGNTIYF; CDR3 DNA: TGTGCCAGCAGTTCCCAGGCTGGAAACACCATATATTTT
V gene: TRBV6-5; J gene: TRBJ1-1; D gene: .; clone size: few; CDR3 protein: CASGPGRNTEAFF; CDR3 DNA: TGTGCCAGCGGTCCGGGTAGGAACACTGAAGCTTTCTTT
V gene: TRBV5-4; J gene: TRBJ1-5; D gene: TRBD1; clone size: .; CDR3 protein: CASSMGTGGQPQHF; CDR3 DNA: TGTGCCAGCAGCATGGGGACAGGGGGGCAGCCCCAGCATTTT
V gene: TRBV25-1; J gene: TRBJ1-1; D gene: .; clone size: .; CDR3 protein: CASKAGGGTEAFF; CDR3 DNA: TGTGCCAGCAAAGCGGGAGGGGGCACTGAAGCTTTCTTT
V gene: TRBV9; J gene: TRBJ1-2; D gene: TRBD1; clone size: .; CDR3 protein: CASSNNRGGYGYTF; CDR3 DNA: TGTGCCAGCAGCAACAACAGGGGAGGGTATGGCTACACCTTC
V gene: TRBV5-4; J gene: TRBJ1-4; D gene: .; clone size: .; CDR3 protein: CASSPRGTNEKLFF; CDR3 DNA: TGTGCCAGCAGCCCCAGGGGTACTAATGAAAAACTGTTTTTT
V gene: TRBV7-3; J gene: TRBJ2-5; D gene: .; clone size: .; CDR3 protein: CASSFYAGSQETQYF; CDR3 DNA: TGTGCCAGCAGCTTTTATGCGGGGTCCCAAGAGACCCAGTACTTC
V gene: TRBV7-9; J gene: TRBJ2-7; D gene: TRBD1; clone size: .; CDR3 protein: CASSPRGTVYEQYF; CDR3 DNA: TGTGCCAGCAGCCCGAGGGGGACAGTCTACGAGCAGTACTTC
V gene: TRBV11-2; J gene: TRBJ2-1; D gene: .; clone size: .; CDR3 protein: CASSPRPGAEQFF; CDR3 DNA: TGTGCCAGCAGTCCTCGACCGGGGGCTGAGCAGTTCTTC
V gene: TRBV5-4; J gene: TRBJ1-2; D gene: .; clone size: few; CDR3 protein: CASTLDRNYGYTF; CDR3 DNA: TGTGCCAGCACCCTCGACCGTAACTATGGCTACACCTTC
V gene: TRBV9; J gene: TRBJ2-7; D gene: .; clone size: .; CDR3 protein: CASSVDPFSSYEQYF; CDR3 DNA: TGTGCCAGCAGCGTAGACCCCTTCAGCTCCTACGAGCAGTACTTC
V gene: TRBV2; J gene: TRBJ2-1; D gene: TRBD2; clone size: .; CDR3 protein: CASLGTSGGAWSVNEQFF; CDR3 DNA: TGTGCCAGCCTCGGGACTAGCGGGGGGGCCTGGTCCGTCAATGAGCAGTTCTTC
V gene: TRBV2; J gene: TRBJ2-2; D gene: TRBD1; clone size: .; CDR3 protein: CASMRDRSHTGELFF; CDR3 DNA: TGTGCCAGCATGCGGGACAGGTCCCACACCGGGGAGCTGTTTTTT
V gene: TRBV6-5; J gene: TRBJ1-3; D gene: TRBD1; clone size: .; CDR3 protein: CASWRGQHSGNTIYF; CDR3 DNA: TGTGCCTCTTGGAGGGGACAGCACTCTGGAAACACCATATATTTT
V gene: TRBV19; J gene: TRBJ1-1; D gene: .; clone size: .; CDR3 protein: CASSTTWRGTEAFF; CDR3 DNA: TGTGCCAGTAGTACCACCTGGAGGGGCACTGAAGCTTTCTTT
V gene: TRBV6-1; J gene: TRBJ2-6; D gene: .; clone size: .; CDR3 protein: CASIWYSGANVLTF; CDR3 DNA: TGTGCCAGCATCTGGTACTCTGGGGCCAACGTCCTGACTTTC
V gene: TRBV5-6; J gene: TRBJ1-2; D gene: .; clone size: few; CDR3 protein: CASSPWAPRHGYTF; CDR3 DNA: TGTGCCAGCAGCCCATGGGCCCCCAGGCATGGCTACACCTTC
V gene: TRBV11-1; J gene: TRBJ1-4; D gene: .; clone size: .; CDR3 protein: CASSYSARVEKLFF; CDR3 DNA: TGTGCCAGCAGCTACTCCGCCAGGGTTGAAAAACTGTTTTTT
V gene: TRBV4-1; J gene: TRBJ1-2; D gene: .; clone size: .; CDR3 protein: CASSQKTGEPNYGYTF; CDR3 DNA: TGCGCCAGCAGCCAAAAGACAGGAGAACCTAACTATGGCTACACCTTC
V gene: TRBV6-6; J gene: TRBJ2-3; D gene: TRBD1; clone size: .; CDR3 protein: CASTERDREADTQYF; CDR3 DNA: TGTGCCAGCACCGAAAGGGACAGGGAGGCAGATACGCAGTATTTT
V gene: TRBV27; J gene: TRBJ2-2; D gene: TRBD1; clone size: .; CDR3 protein: CASSLTDRGTGELFF; CDR3 DNA: TGTGCCAGCAGTCTAACGGACAGGGGCACCGGGGAGCTGTTTTTT
V gene: TRBV27; J gene: TRBJ2-7; D gene: .; clone size: .; CDR3 protein: CASRLTGFYEQYF; CDR3 DNA: TGTGCCAGCCGACTAACAGGGTTCTACGAGCAGTACTTC
V gene: TRBV30; J gene: TRBJ2-2; D gene: .; clone size: .; CDR3 protein: CARRRGFGELFF; CDR3 DNA: TGTGCCCGCAGGCGTGGGTTCGGGGAGCTGTTTTTT